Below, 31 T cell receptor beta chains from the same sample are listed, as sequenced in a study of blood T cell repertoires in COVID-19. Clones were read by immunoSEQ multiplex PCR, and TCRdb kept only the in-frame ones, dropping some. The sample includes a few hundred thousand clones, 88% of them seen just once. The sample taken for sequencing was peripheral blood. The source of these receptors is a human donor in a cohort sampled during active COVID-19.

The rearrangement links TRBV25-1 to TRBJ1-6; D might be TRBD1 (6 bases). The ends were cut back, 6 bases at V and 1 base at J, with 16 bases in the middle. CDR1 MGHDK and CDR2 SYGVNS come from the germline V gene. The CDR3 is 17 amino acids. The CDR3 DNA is TGTGCCAGCAGCACAGGGAAGGACGGGTCCTATAATTCACCCCTCCACTTT. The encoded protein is CASSTGKDGSYNSPLHF.

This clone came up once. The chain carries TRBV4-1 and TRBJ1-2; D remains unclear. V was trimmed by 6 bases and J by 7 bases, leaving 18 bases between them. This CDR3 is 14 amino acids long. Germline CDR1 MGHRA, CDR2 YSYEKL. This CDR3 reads CASSPRGPAIGYTF. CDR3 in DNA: TGCGCCAGCAGTCCTCGGGGTCCTGCGATTGGCTACACCTTC.

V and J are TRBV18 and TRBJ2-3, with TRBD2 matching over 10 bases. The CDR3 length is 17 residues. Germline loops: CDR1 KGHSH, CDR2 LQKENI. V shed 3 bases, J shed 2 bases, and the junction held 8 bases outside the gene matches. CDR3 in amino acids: CASSPFSGGNPTDTQYF. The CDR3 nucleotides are TGTGCCAGCTCACCCTTTAGCGGGGGGAATCCCACAGATACGCAGTATTTT.

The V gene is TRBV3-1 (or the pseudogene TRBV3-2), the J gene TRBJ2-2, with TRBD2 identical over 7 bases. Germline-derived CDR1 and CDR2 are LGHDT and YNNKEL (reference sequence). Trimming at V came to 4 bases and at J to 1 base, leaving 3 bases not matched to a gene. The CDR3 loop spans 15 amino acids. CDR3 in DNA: TGTGCCAGCAGCCGCGGACTAGAGAACACCGGGGAGCTGTTTTTT. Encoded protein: CASSRGLENTGELFF.

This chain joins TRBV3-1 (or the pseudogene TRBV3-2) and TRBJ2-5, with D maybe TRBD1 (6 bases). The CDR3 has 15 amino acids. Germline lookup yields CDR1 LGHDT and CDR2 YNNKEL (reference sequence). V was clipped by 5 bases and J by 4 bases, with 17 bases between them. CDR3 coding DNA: TGTGCCAGCAGCAACTCTTGGGGGCCCTCAGAGACCCAGTACTTC. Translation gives CASSNSWGPSETQYF.

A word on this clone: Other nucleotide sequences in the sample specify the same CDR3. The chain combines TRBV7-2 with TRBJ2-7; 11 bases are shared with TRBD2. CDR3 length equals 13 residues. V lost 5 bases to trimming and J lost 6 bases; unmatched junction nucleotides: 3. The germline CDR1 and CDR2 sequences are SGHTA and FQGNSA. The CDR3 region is CASSLTSGGEQYF. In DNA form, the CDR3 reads TGTGCCAGCAGCCTTACTAGCGGGGGCGAGCAGTACTTC.

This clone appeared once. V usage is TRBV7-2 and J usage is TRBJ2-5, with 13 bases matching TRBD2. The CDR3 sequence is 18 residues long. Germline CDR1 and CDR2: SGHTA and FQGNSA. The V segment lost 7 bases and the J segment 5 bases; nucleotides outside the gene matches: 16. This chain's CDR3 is CASKTGTSGKHWSETQYF. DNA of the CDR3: TGTGCCAGCAAGACTGGGACTAGCGGGAAGCATTGGAGCGAGACCCAGTACTTC.

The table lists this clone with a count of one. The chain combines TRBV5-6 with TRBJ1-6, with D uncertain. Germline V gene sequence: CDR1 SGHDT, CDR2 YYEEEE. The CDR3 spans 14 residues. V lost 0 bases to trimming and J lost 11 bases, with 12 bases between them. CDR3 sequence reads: CASSLASSLTPLHF. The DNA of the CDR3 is TGTGCCAGCAGCTTGGCGTCGAGTTTGACACCCCTCCACTTT.

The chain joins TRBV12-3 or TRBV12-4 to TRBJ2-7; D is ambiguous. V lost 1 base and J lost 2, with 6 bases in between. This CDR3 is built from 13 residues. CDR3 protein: CASSLGRTYEQYF. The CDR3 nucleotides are TGTGCCAGCAGTTTAGGCAGGACCTACGAGCAGTACTTC.

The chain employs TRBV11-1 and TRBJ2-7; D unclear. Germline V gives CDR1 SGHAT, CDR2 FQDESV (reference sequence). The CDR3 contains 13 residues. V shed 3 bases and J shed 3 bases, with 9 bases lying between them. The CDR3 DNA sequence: TGTGCCAGCAGCTTTGGTCCGGGCTACGAGCAGTACTTC. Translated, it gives CASSFGPGYEQYF.

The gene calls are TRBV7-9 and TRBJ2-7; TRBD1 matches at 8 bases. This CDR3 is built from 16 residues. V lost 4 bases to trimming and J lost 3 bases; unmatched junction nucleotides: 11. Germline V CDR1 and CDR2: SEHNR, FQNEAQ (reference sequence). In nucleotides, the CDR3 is TGTGCCAGCAGCTCAAATGACGCCGGGACAGGCTACGAGCAGTACTTC. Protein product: CASSSNDAGTGYEQYF.

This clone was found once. CDR3 nucleotide sequence: TGTGCCAGCAGCCAGGAGGTAGGGAGGGACACTGAAGCTTTCTTT. The encoded protein is CASSQEVGRDTEAFF. This chain links TRBV5-4 with TRBJ1-1, with D unresolved. Germline-derived CDR1 and CDR2 are SGHNT and YYREEE (reference sequence). This CDR3 region has 15 residues. Trimming took 4 bases from V and 3 from J, leaving 16 bases between them.

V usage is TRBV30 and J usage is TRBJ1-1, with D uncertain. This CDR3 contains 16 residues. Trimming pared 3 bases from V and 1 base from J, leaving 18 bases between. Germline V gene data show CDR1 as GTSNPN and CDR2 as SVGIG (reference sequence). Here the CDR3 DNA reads TGTGCCTGGAGGGGAGGAGGACCGACCGCGAACACTGAAGCTTTCTTT. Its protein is CAWRGGGPTANTEAFF.

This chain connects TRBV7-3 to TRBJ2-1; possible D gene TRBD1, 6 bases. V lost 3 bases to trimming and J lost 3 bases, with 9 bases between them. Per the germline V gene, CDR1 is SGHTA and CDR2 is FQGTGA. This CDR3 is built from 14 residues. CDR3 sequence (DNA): TGTGCCAGCAGCTTCCAGACAGGCTACAATGAGCAGTTCTTC. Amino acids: CASSFQTGYNEQFF.

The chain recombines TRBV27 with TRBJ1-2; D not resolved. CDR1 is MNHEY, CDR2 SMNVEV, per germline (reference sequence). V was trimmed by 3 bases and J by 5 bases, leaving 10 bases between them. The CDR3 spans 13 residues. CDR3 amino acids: CASSLHSGYGYTF. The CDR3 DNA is TGTGCCAGCAGTTTGCATTCAGGATATGGCTACACCTTC.

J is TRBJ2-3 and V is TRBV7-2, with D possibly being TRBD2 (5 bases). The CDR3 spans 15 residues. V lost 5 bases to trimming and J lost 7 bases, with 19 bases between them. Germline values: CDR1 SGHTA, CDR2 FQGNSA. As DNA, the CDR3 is TGTGCCAGCAGCCTACAGACTACTACAACGAATACGCAGTATTTT. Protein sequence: CASSLQTTTTNTQYF.

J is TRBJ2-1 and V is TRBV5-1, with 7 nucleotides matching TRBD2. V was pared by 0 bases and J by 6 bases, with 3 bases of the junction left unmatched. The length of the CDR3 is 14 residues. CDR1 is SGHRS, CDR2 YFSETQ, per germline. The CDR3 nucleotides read TGCGCCAGCAGCTTGGGCGGGAGAGCCAATGAGCAGTTCTTC. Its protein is CASSLGGRANEQFF.

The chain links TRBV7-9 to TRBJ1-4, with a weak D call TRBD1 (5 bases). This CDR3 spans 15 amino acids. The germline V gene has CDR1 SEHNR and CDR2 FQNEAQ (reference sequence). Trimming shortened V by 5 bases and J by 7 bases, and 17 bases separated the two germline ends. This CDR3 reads CASSEGLRIGEKLFF. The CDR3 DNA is TGTGCCAGCAGCGAGGGACTGAGGATCGGTGAAAAACTGTTTTTT. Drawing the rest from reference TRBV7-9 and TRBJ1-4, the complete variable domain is DTGVSQNPRHKITKRGQNVTFRCDPISEHNRLYWYRQTLGQGPEFLTYFQNEAQLEKSRLLSDRFSAERPKGSFSTLEIQRTEQGDSAMYLCASSEGLRIGEKLFFGSGTQLSVL.

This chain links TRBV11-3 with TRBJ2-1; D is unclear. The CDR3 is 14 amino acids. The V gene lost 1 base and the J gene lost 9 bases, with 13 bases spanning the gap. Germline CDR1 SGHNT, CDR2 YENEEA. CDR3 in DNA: TGTGCCAGCAGCTTAGGATCTTGGCGCGGTGAGCAGTTCTTC. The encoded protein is CASSLGSWRGEQFF.

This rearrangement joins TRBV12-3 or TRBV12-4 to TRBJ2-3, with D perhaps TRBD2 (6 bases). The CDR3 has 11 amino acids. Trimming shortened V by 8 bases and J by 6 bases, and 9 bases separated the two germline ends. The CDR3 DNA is TGTGCCAGCCGGAGGGGTGATACGCAGTATTTT. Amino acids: CASRRGDTQYF.

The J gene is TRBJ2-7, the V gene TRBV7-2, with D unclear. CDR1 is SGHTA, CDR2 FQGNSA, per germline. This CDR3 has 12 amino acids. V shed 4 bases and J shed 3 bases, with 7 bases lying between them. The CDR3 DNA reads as TGTGCCAGCAGCTCAGGCTACTACGAGCAGTACTTC. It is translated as CASSSGYYEQYF.

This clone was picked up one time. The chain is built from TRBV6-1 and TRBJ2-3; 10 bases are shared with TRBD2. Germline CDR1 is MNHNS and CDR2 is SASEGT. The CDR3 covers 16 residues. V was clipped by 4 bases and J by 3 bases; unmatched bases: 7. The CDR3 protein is CASSAKSGGATDTQYF. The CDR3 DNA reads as TGTGCCAGCAGTGCTAAGAGCGGGGGGGCAACAGATACGCAGTATTTT.

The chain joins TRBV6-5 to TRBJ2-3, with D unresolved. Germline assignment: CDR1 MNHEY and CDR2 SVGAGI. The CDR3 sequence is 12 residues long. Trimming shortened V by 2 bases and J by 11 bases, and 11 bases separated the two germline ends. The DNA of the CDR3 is TGTGCCAGCAGTTACCCTCCGGGTAGGCAGTATTTT. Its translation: CASSYPPGRQYF.

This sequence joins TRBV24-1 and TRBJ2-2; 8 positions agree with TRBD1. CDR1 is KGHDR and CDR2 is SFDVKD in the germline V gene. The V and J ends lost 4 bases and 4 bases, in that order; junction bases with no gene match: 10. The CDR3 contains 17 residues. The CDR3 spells CATSESDRGLGTGELFF. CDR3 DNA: TGTGCCACCAGTGAATCAGACAGGGGTTTGGGCACCGGGGAGCTGTTTTTT.

The CDR3 DNA is TGTGCCTGGACAGGGAATGTAGACACTGAAGCTTTCTTT. It encodes CAWTGNVDTEAFF. The chain is built from TRBV30 and TRBJ1-1; D possibly corresponds to TRBD1 (5 bases). The V gene lost 4 bases and the J gene lost 3 bases, with 12 bases spanning the gap. Germline V gene data show CDR1 as GTSNPN and CDR2 as SVGIG (reference sequence). This CDR3 is 13 amino acids long. The full variable domain, completed using reference TRBV30 and TRBJ1-1, is SQTIHQWPATLVQPVGSPLSLECTVEGTSNPNLYWYRQAAGRGLQLLFYSVGIGQISSEVPQNLSASRPQDRQFILSSKKLLLSDSGFYLCAWTGNVDTEAFFGQGTRLTVV.

DNA of the CDR3: TGTGCCAGCAGCCCCCAAGGGAGGACGATCCGTGGGCCAGAGACCCAGTACTTC. Translation: CASSPQGRTIRGPETQYF. The V call is TRBV11-2, the J call TRBJ2-5; D is possibly TRBD2 (6 bases). Trimming took 5 bases from V and 4 from J, leaving 26 bases between them. The CDR3 consists of 18 residues. Germline CDR1 SGHAT, CDR2 FQNNGV.

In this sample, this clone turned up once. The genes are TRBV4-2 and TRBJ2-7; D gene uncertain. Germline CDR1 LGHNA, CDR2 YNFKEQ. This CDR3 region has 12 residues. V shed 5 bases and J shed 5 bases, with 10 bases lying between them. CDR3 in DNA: TGTGCCAGCAGCAAAGCGCGGAACGAGCAGTACTTC. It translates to CASSKARNEQYF.

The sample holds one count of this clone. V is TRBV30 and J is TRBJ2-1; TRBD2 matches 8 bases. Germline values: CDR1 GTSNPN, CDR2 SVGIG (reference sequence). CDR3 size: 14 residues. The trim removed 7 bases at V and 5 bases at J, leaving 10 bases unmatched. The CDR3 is CAFSSGGRNNEQFF. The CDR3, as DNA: TGTGCCTTTTCTTCGGGGGGGAGGAACAATGAGCAGTTCTTC.

CDR3 nucleotide sequence: TGTGCCAGCAGCTTACGACTGCAGGGCCGGAACACTGAAGCTTTCTTT. Translating gives CASSLRLQGRNTEAFF. This chain connects TRBV11-2 to TRBJ1-1, with D possibly matching TRBD1 (5 bases). Per germline, CDR1 SGHAT and CDR2 FQNNGV. Trimming stripped 2 bases from V and 1 base from J, with 14 bases between. The CDR3 has 16 amino acids.

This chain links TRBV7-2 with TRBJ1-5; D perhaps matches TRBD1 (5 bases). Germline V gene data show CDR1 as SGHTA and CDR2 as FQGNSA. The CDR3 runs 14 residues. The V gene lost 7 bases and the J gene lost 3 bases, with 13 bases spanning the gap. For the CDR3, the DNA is TGTGCCAGCAACCTCGGGGGTTTCAATCAGCCCCAGCATTTT. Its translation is CASNLGGFNQPQHF.

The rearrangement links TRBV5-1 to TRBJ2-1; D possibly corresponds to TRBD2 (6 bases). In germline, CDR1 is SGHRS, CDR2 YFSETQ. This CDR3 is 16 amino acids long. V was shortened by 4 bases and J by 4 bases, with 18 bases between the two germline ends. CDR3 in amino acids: CASSAAGTEAYNEQFF. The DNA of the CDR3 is TGCGCCAGCAGCGCGGCCGGGACTGAGGCGTACAATGAGCAGTTCTTC.